The 10 T cell receptor beta chains reported below all come from one sample, sequenced in a study of T cell repertoires in cytomegalovirus infection. TCRdb fed the reads into MiXCR, producing one record per CDR3 protein. This table holds just over 300,000 distinct CDR3 sequences, roughly 15% found once. The sample comprised PBMCs. The receptors were gathered from a human donor in good health (CMV status not recorded). Some clones in this sample may be carry-over from other donors' samples.

The sample holds many counts of this clonotype. The V call is TRBV28, the J call TRBJ2-4; a possible D gene is TRBD1 (6 bases). The CDR3 loop spans 17 amino acids. V was trimmed by 1 base and J by 3 bases, leaving 16 bases between them. Germline assignment: CDR1 MDHEN and CDR2 SYDVKM. The CDR3 sequence is CASSLYQGQGSKNIQYF. CDR3 DNA sequence: TGTGCCAGCAGTTTATACCAAGGGCAGGGGAGCAAAAACATTCAGTACTTC.

Ten or more counts support this clonotype. The rearrangement joins TRBV7-2 to TRBJ2-7; 10 nucleotides align to TRBD1. The V gene end was trimmed by 4 bases and the J gene end by 0 bases; junction bases not matched to a gene: 3. Germline V CDR1 and CDR2: SGHTA, FQGNSA. This CDR3 region has 15 residues. The CDR3 region has the DNA TGTGCCAGCAGCTCGACAGGGGGCTACTCCTACGAGCAGTACTTC. Protein sequence: CASSSTGGYSYEQYF.

This clonotype appeared many times. The chain employs TRBV5-1 and TRBJ1-1; D might be TRBD1 (5 bases). CDR1 and CDR2 from the germline V gene are SGHRS and YFSETQ. V lost 0 bases to trimming and J lost 3 bases, with 6 bases between them. There are 13 residues in the CDR3. In DNA form, the CDR3 reads TGCGCCAGCAGCTTGGGCAGGGACACTGAAGCTTTCTTT. This gives the protein CASSLGRDTEAFF.

This clonotype was recorded many times. V is TRBV12-3 or TRBV12-4 and J is TRBJ1-5, with a weak D call TRBD1 (5 bases). The CDR3 covers 14 residues. The V and J ends lost 6 bases and 0 bases respectively, with 9 bases between them. The CDR3 is CASRERGSNQPQHF. Here the CDR3 DNA reads TGTGCCAGCAGGGAAAGGGGTAGCAATCAGCCCCAGCATTTT.

The rearrangement joins TRBV20-1 to TRBJ2-5; 7 nucleotides align to TRBD2. The germline V gene has CDR1 DFQATT and CDR2 SNEGSKA (reference sequence). V lost 5 bases to trimming and J lost 4 bases; unmatched junction nucleotides: 13. The CDR3 sequence is 15 residues long. CDR3 bases: TGCAGTGCTTCTAGAGGTGGGGGGGTTGGAGAGACCCAGTACTTC. Its protein is CSASRGGGVGETQYF.

This clonotype was recorded many times. The V gene is TRBV4-2, the J gene TRBJ2-3; the D is unclear. Trimming took 1 base from V and 0 from J, leaving 11 bases between them. Germline assignment: CDR1 LGHNA and CDR2 YNFKEQ. This CDR3 is built from 16 residues. CDR3 amino acids: CASSQGGVLSTDTQYF. The CDR3 coding sequence is TGTGCCAGCAGCCAAGGTGGGGTTCTTAGCACAGATACGCAGTATTTT.

The table lists this clonotype with many counts. This sequence joins TRBV4-1 and TRBJ2-7; 10 nucleotides align to TRBD1. The CDR3 length is 14 residues. The J segment lost 5 bases and the V segment lost 6 bases, leaving 7 bases of the junction unmatched. Per germline, CDR1 MGHRA and CDR2 YSYEKL. The CDR3 loop is CASRQPGQGNEQYF. The CDR3 DNA reads as TGCGCCAGCAGACAACCGGGACAGGGGAACGAGCAGTACTTC.

The chain joins TRBV5-1 to TRBJ2-1, with D hard to call. The CDR3 spans 17 residues. Germline V gives CDR1 SGHRS, CDR2 YFSETQ. V lost 0 bases to trimming and J lost 1 base, with 14 bases between them. CDR3 nucleotides: TGCGCCAGCAGCTTGGTGAGTTTTGGAAGTTCCTACAATGAGCAGTTCTTC. Translated, it gives CASSLVSFGSSYNEQFF.

This clonotype was detected ten times or more. The J gene is TRBJ1-1, the V gene TRBV11-2, with D tentatively TRBD1 (6 bases). CDR1 is SGHAT, CDR2 FQNNGV, per germline. The V gene lost 3 bases and the J gene lost 3 bases, with 20 bases spanning the gap. The CDR3 consists of 17 residues. The CDR3 coding sequence is TGTGCCAGCAGCTTTGCCTTCAGGGGCGCGGGTTACACTGAAGCTTTCTTT. Its protein is CASSFAFRGAGYTEAFF.

This chain links TRBV10-3 with TRBJ1-4, with 9 bases lining up with TRBD1. V lost 0 bases, J lost 8 bases, and 4 bases stayed unmatched. Looked up from germline, CDR1 is ENHRY and CDR2 is SYGVKD. The CDR3 is 15 amino acids. The CDR3 DNA sequence: TGTGCCATCAGTGAGTCGCGGGACAGGGACGAAAAACTGTTTTTT. It specifies CAISESRDRDEKLFF.